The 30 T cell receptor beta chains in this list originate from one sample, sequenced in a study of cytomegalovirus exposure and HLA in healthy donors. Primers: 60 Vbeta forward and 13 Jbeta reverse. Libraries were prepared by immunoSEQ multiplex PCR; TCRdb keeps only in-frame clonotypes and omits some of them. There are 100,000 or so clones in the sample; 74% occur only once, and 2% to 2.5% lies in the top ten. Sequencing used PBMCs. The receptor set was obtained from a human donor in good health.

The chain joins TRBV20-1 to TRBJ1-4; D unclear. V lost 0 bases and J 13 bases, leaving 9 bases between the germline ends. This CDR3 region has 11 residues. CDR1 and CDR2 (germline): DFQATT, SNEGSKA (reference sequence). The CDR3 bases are TGCAGTGCTAGAGATAGAGGGTTACTGTTTTTT. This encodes CSARDRGLLFF.

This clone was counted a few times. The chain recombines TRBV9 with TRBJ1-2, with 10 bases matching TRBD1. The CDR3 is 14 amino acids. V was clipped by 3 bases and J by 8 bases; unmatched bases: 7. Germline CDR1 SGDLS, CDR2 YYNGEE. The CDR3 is CASSARQGASGYTF. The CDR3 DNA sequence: TGTGCCAGCAGCGCCCGACAGGGGGCGAGCGGCTACACCTTC.

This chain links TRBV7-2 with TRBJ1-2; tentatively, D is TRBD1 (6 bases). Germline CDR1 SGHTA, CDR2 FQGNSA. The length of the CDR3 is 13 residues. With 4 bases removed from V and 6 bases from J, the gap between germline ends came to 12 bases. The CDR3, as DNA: TGTGCCAGCAGCTCCCTACAGGGTAATGGCTACACCTTC. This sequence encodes CASSSLQGNGYTF.

This CDR3 is CSVGTGLNQPQHF. The CDR3 DNA reads TGCAGCGTTGGGACAGGACTTAATCAGCCCCAGCATTTT. The chain couples TRBV29-1 to TRBJ1-5, with 7 bases matching TRBD1. Germline values: CDR1 SQVTM, CDR2 ANQGSEA. The CDR3 sequence is 13 residues long. Losses at the gene ends were 4 bases for V and 4 bases for J; bases not matched to a gene: 4. The whole variable domain, filled in from reference TRBV29-1 and TRBJ1-5, reads SAVISQKPSRDICQRGTSLTIQCQVDSQVTMMFWYRQQPGQSLTLIATANQGSEATYESGFVIDKFPISRPNLTFSTLTVSNMSPEDSSIYLCSVGTGLNQPQHFGDGTRLSIL.

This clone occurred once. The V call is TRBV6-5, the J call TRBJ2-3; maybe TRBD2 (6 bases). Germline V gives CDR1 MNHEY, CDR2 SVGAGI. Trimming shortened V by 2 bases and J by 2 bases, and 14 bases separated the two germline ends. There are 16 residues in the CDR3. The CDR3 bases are TGTGCCAGCAGTTACAAAGGACCGGGACTCACAGATACGCAGTATTTT. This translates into CASSYKGPGLTDTQYF.

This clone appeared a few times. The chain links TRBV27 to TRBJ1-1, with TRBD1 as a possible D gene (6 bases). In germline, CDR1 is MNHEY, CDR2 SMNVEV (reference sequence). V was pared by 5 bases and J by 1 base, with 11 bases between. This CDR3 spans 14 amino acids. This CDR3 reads CASSQGMENTEAFF. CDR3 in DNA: TGTGCCAGCAGTCAGGGGATGGAGAACACTGAAGCTTTCTTT.

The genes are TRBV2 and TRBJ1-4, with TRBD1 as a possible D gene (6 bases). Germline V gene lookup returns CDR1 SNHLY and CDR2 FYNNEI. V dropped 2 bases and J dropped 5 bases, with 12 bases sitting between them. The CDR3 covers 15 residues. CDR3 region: CASSETGHRNEKLFF. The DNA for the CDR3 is TGTGCCAGCAGTGAAACGGGACACCGAAATGAAAAACTGTTTTTT. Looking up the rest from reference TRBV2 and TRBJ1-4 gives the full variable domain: EPEVTQTPSHQVTQMGQEVILRCVPISNHLYFYWYRQILGQKVEFLVSFYNNEISEKSEIFDDQFSVERPDGSNFTLKIRSTKLEDSAMYFCASSETGHRNEKLFFGSGTQLSVL.

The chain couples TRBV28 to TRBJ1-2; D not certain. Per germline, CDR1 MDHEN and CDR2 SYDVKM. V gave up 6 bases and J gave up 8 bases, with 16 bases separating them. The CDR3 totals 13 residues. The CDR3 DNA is TGTGCCAGCAGGAGGGAGGCCAGTCGGGGCTACACCTTC. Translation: CASRREASRGYTF.

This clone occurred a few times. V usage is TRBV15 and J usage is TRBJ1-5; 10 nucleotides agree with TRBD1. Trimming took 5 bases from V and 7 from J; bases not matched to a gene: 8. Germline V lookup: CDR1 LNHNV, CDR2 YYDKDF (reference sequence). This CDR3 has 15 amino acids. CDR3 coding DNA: TGTGCCACCAGCTCGGGACAGGGGATCGGGCAGCCCCAGCATTTT. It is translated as CATSSGQGIGQPQHF.

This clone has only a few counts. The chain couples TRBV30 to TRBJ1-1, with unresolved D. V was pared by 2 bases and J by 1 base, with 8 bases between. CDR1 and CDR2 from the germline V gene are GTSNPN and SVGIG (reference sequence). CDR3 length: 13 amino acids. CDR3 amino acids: CAWSTYRNTEAFF. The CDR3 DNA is TGTGCCTGGAGTACTTACAGGAACACTGAAGCTTTCTTT.

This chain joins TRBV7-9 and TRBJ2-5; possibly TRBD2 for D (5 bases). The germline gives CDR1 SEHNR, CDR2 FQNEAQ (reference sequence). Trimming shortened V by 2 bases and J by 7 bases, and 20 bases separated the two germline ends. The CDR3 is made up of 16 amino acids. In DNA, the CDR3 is TGTGCCAGCAGCTTAACCGGGATTAAACCACTTCCGACCCAGTACTTC. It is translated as CASSLTGIKPLPTQYF. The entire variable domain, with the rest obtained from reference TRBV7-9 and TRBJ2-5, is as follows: DTGVSQNPRHKITKRGQNVTFRCDPISEHNRLYWYRQTLGQGPEFLTYFQNEAQLEKSRLLSDRFSAERPKGSFSTLEIQRTEQGDSAMYLCASSLTGIKPLPTQYFGPGTRLLVL.

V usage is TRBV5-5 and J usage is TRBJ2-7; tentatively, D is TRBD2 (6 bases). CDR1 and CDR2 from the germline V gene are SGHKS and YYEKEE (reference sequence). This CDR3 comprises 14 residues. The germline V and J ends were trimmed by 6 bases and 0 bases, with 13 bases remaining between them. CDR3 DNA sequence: TGTGCCAGCATGCAGGAGGGGAGCTCCTACGAGCAGTACTTC. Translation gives CASMQEGSSYEQYF.

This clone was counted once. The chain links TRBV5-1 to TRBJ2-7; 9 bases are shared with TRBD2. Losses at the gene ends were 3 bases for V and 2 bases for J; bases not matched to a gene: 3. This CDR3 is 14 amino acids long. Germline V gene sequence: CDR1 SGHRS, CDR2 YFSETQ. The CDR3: CASSSSGGTYEQYF. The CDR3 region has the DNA TGCGCCAGCAGCTCCAGCGGGGGGACCTACGAGCAGTACTTC.

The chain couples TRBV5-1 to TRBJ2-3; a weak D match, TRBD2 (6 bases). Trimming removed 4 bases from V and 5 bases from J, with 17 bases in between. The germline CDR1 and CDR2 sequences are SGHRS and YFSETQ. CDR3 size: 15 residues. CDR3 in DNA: TGCGCCAGCAGCCGTCAGGGACTCGCCGTAGATACGCAGTATTTT. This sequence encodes CASSRQGLAVDTQYF.

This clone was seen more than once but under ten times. The CDR3 loop is CASSGRGNTEAFF. As DNA, the CDR3 is TGTGCCAGCAGCGGAAGGGGGAACACTGAAGCTTTCTTT. V gene TRBV7-9 combines with J gene TRBJ1-1, with D tentatively TRBD1 (5 bases). Trimming cost V 5 bases and J 1 base, with 8 bases left between them. Germline values: CDR1 SEHNR, CDR2 FQNEAQ (reference sequence). This CDR3 spans 13 amino acids.

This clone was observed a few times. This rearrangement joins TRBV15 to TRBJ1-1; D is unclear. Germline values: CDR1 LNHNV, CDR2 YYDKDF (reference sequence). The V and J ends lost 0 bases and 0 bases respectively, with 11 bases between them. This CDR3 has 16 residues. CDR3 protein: CATSRDSGGMNTEAFF. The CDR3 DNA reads TGTGCCACCAGCAGAGATTCGGGAGGAATGAACACTGAAGCTTTCTTT.

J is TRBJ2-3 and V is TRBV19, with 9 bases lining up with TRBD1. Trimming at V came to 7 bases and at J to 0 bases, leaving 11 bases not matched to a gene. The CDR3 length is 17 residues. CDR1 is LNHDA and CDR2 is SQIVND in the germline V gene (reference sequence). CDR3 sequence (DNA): TGTGCCAGTACAGGGCCGGGACAGGGAATTAGCACAGATACGCAGTATTTT. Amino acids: CASTGPGQGISTDTQYF.

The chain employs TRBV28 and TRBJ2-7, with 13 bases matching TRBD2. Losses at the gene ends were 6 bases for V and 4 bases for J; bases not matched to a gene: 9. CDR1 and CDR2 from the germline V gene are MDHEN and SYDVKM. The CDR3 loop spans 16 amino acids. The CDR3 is CASSPSGLAGTYEQYF. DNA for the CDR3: TGTGCCAGCAGCCCGTCGGGACTAGCGGGAACATACGAGCAGTACTTC.

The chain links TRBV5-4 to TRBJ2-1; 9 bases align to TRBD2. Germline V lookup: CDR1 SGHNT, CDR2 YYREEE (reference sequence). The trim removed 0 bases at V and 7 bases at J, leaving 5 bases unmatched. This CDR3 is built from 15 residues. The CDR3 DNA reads TGTGCCAGCAGCTTGGCGGCGGGAGGGGTAAATGAGCAGTTCTTC. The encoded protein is CASSLAAGGVNEQFF.

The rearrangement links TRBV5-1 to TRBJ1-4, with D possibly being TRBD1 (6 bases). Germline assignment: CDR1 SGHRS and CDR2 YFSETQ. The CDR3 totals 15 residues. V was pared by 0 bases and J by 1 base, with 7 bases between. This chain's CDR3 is CASSLEGVTNEKLFF. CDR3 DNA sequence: TGCGCCAGCAGCTTGGAGGGGGTAACTAATGAAAAACTGTTTTTT. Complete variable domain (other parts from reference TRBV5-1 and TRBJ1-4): KAGVTQTPRYLIKTRGQQVTLSCSPISGHRSVSWYQQTPGQGLQFLFEYFSETQRNKGNFPGRFSGRQFSNSRSEMNVSTLELGDSALYLCASSLEGVTNEKLFFGSGTQLSVL.

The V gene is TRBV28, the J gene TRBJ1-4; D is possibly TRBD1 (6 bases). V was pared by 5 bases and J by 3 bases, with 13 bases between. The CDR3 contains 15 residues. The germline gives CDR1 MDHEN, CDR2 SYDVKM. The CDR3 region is CASSLQGQPNEKLFF. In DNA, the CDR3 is TGTGCCAGCAGTCTCCAAGGACAGCCTAATGAAAAACTGTTTTTT.

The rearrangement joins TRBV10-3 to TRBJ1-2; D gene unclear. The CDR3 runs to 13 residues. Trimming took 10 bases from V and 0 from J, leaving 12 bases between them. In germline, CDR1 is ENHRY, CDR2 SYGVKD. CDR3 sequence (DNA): TGTGCCACCTTGGCAGATACTAACTATGGCTACACCTTC. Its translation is CATLADTNYGYTF.

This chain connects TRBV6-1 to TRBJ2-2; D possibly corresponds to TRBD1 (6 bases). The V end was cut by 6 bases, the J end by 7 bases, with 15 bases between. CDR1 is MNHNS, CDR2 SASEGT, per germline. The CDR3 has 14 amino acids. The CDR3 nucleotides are TGTGCCAGCAGCCACAGGGAGTCGGTCGGGGAGCTGTTTTTT. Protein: CASSHRESVGELFF.

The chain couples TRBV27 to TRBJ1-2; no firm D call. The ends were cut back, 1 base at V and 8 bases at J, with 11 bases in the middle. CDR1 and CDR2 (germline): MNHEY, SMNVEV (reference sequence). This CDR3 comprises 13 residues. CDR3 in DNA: TGTGCCAGCAGTTTATTTGCAGGAGGGGGCTACACCTTC. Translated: CASSLFAGGGYTF.

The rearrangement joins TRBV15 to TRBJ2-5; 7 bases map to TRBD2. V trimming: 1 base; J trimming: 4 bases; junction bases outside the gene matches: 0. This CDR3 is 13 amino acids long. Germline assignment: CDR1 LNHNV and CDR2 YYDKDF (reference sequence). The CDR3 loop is CATSRGGGETQYF. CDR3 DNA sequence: TGTGCCACCAGCAGAGGGGGGGGAGAGACCCAGTACTTC.

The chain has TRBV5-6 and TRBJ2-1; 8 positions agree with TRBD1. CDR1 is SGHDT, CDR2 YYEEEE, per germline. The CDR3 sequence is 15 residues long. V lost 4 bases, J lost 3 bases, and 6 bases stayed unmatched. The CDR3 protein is CASSGDRSHYNEQFF. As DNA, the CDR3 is TGTGCCAGCAGCGGGGACAGGTCACACTACAATGAGCAGTTCTTC.

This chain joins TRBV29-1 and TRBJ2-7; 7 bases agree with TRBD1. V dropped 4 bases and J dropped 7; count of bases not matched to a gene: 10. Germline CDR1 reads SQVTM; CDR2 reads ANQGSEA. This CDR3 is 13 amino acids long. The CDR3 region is CSVGERGRNEQYF. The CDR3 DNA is TGCAGCGTTGGCGAGAGGGGGCGTAATGAGCAGTACTTC.

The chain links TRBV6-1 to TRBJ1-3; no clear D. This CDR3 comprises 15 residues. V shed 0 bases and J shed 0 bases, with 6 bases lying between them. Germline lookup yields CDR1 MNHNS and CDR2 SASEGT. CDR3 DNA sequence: TGTGCCAGCAGTGAAGCCTACGGCTCTGGAAACACCATATATTTT. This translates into CASSEAYGSGNTIYF.

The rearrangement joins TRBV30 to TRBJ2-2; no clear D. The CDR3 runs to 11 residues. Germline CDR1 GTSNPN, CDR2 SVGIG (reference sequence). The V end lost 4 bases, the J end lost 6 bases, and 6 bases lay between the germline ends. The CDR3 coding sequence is TGTGCCTGGACTTCAGCCGGGGAGCTGTTTTTT. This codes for CAWTSAGELFF.

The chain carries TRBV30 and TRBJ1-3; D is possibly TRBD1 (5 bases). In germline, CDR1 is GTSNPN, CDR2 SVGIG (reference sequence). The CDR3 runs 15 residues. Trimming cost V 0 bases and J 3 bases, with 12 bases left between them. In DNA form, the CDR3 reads TGTGCCTGGAGTGTCAACAGGAAGCTTGGAAACACCATATATTTT. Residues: CAWSVNRKLGNTIYF.